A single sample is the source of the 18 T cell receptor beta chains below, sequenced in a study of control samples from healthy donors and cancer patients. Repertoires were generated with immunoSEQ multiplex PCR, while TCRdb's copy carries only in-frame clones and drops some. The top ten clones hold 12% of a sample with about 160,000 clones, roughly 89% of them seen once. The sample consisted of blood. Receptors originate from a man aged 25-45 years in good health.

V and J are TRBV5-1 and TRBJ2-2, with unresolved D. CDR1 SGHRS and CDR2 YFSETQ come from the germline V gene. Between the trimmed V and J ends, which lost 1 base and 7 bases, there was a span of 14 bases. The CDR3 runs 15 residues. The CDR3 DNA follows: TGCGCCAGCAGCTTGCAGGAGTTTTTGGGCGGGGAGCTGTTTTTT. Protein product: CASSLQEFLGGELFF.

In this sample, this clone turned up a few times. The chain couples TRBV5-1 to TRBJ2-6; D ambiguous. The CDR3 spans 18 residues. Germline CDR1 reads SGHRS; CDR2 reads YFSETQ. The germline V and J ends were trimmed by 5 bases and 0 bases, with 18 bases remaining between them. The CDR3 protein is CASRIIGHANSGANVLTF. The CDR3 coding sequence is TGCGCCAGCAGAATTATTGGCCACGCCAACTCTGGGGCCAACGTCCTGACTTTC.

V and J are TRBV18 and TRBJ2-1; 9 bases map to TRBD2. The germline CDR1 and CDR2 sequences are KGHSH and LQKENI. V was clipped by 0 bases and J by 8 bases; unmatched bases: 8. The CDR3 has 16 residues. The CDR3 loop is CASSPPGASGMDEQFF. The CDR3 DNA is TGTGCCAGCTCACCACCGGGAGCTAGCGGGATGGATGAGCAGTTCTTC.

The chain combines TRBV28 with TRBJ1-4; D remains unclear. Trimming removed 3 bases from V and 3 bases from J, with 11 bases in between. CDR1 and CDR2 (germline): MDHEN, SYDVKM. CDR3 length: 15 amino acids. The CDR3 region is CASSLGAAANEKLFF. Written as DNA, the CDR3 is TGTGCCAGCAGTTTGGGAGCGGCGGCTAATGAAAAACTGTTTTTT. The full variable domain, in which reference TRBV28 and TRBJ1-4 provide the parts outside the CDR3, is DVKVTQSSRYLVKRTGEKVFLECVQDMDHENMFWYRQDPGLGLRLIYFSYDVKMKEKGDIPEGYSVSREKKERFSLILESASTNQTSMYLCASSLGAAANEKLFFGSGTQLSVL.

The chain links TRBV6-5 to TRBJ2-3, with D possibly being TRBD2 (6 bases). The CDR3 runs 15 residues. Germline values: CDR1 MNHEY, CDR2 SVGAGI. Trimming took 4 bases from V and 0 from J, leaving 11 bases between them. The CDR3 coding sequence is TGTGCCAGCAGTTCCCGGGGGACCAGCACAGATACGCAGTATTTT. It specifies CASSSRGTSTDTQYF.

The chain's CDR3 is CASGRAGTDTQYF. The DNA of the CDR3 is TGTGCCAGCGGGAGAGCTGGCACAGATACGCAGTATTTT. V is TRBV28 and J is TRBJ2-3; D may be TRBD2 (5 bases). V was pared by 8 bases and J by 1 base, with 10 bases between. The CDR3 contains 13 residues. Germline V CDR1 and CDR2: MDHEN, SYDVKM.

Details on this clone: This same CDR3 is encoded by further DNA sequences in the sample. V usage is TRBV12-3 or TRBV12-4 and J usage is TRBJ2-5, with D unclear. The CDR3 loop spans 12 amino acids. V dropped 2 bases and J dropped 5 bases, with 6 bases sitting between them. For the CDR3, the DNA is TGTGCCAGCAGTTTAAGTGGGGAGACCCAGTACTTC. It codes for CASSLSGETQYF.

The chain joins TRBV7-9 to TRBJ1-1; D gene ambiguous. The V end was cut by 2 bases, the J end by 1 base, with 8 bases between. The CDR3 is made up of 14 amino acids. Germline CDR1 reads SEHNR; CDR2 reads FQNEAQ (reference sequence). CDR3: CASSLRKENTEAFF. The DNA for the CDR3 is TGTGCCAGCAGCTTACGGAAGGAGAACACTGAAGCTTTCTTT.

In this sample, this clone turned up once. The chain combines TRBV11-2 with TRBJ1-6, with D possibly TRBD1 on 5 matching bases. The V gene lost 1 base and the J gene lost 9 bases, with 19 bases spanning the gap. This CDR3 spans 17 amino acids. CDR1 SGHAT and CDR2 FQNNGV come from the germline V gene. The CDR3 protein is CASSLGMIRGQGSPLHF. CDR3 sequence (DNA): TGTGCCAGCAGCTTAGGAATGATACGGGGTCAGGGTTCACCCCTCCACTTT.

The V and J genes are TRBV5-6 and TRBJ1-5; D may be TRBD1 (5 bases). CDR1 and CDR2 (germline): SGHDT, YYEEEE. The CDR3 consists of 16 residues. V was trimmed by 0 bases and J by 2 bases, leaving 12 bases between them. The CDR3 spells CASSLGQLGGNQPQHF. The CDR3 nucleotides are TGTGCCAGCAGCTTGGGACAGCTCGGGGGCAATCAGCCCCAGCATTTT. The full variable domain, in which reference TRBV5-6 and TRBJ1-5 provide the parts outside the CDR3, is DAGVTQSPTHLIKTRGQQVTLRCSPKSGHDTVSWYQQALGQGPQFIFQYYEEEERQRGNFPDRFSGHQFPNYSSELNVNALLLGDSALYLCASSLGQLGGNQPQHFGDGTRLSIL.

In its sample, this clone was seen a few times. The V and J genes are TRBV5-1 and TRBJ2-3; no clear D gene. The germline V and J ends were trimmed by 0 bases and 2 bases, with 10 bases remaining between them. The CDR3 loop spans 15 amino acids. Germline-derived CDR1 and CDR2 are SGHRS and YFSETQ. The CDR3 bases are TGCGCCAGCAGCTTGGGTCTACGATTCACAGATACGCAGTATTTT. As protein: CASSLGLRFTDTQYF.

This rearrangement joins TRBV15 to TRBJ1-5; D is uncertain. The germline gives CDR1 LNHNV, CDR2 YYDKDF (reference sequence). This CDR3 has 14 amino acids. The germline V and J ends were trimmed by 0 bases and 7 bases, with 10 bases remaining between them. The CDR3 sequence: CATSRDMGMQPQHF. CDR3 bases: TGTGCCACCAGCAGAGATATGGGTATGCAGCCCCAGCATTTT.

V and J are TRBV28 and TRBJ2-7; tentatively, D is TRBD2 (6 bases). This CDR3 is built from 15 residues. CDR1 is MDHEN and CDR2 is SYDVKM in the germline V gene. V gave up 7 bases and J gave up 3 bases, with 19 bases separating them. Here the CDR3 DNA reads TGTGCCAGCACCTCACGAGGGACTTCCATCTACGAGCAGTACTTC. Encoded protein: CASTSRGTSIYEQYF.

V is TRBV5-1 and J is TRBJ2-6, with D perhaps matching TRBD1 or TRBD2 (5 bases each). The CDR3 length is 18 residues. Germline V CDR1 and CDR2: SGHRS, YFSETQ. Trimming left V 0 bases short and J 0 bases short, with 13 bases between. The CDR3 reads CASSLDGTLSSGANVLTF. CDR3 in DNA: TGCGCCAGCAGCTTGGACGGGACGTTGTCCTCTGGGGCCAACGTCCTGACTTTC. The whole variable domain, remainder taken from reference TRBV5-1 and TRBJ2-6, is KAGVTQTPRYLIKTRGQQVTLSCSPISGHRSVSWYQQTPGQGLQFLFEYFSETQRNKGNFPGRFSGRQFSNSRSEMNVSTLELGDSALYLCASSLDGTLSSGANVLTFGAGSRLTVL.

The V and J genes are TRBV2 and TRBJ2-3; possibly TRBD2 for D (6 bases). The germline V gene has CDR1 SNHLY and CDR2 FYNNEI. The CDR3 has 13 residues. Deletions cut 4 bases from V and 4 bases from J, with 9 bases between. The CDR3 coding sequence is TGTGCCAGCAGTGCGGGAGAGGCAGATACGCAGTATTTT. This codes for CASSAGEADTQYF.

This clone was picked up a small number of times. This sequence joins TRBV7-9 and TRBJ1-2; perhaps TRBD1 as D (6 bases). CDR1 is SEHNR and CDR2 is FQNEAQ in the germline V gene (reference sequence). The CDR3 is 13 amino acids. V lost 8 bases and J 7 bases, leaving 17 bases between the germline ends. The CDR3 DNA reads TGTGCCAGCGCCAGGACAGTTAAGGTTGGCTACACCTTC. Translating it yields CASARTVKVGYTF.

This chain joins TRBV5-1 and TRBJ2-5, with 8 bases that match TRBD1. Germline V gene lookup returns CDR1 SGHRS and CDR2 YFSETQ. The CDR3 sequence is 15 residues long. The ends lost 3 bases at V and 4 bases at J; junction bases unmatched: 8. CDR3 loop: CASSSYSDRVETQYF. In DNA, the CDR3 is TGCGCCAGCAGCTCCTACTCGGACAGGGTAGAGACCCAGTACTTC. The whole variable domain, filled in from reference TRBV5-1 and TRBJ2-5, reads KAGVTQTPRYLIKTRGQQVTLSCSPISGHRSVSWYQQTPGQGLQFLFEYFSETQRNKGNFPGRFSGRQFSNSRSEMNVSTLELGDSALYLCASSSYSDRVETQYFGPGTRLLVL.

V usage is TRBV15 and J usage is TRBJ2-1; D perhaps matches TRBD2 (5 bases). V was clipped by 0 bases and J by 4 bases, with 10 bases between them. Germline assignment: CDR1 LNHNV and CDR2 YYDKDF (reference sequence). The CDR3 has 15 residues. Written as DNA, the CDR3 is TGTGCCACCAGCAGAGATTCGACGGGGTACAATGAGCAGTTCTTC. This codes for CATSRDSTGYNEQFF.